The 16 T cell receptor beta chains in this list originate from one sample, sequenced in a study of human T cells and chemical hapten exposure. TCRdb redid the calling of the RACE reads with MiXCR, one entry per CDR3 protein. Counted here are some 100,000 distinct CDR3 sequences, roughly a tenth occurring once; the ten biggest clones make up around 3%. Stated time point: patch test 2, 6 weeks after DPC sensitization. The treatment was: therapeutic diphenylcyclopropenone sensitization with weekly scalp DPC. Sequences were derived from whole blood, sampled in connection with sensitization to the hapten diphenylcyclopropenone (DPC). The receptors were gathered from a woman aged 35 to 49 with alopecia areata. Some clones in this sample may be carry-over from other donors' samples.

In this sample, this clonotype turned up a few times. This rearrangement joins TRBV7-2 to TRBJ2-3; tentatively, D is TRBD2 (5 bases). The CDR3 totals 16 residues. V lost 6 bases, J lost 1 base, and 17 bases lay in between. Germline V gene data show CDR1 as SGHTA and CDR2 as FQGNSA. The CDR3 region has the DNA TGTGCCAGCAGTTCAGGACTCTCAAGGCGCACAGATACGCAGTATTTT. This gives the protein CASSSGLSRRTDTQYF.

This clonotype was seen at least ten times. The chain combines TRBV19 with TRBJ2-2, with D possibly matching TRBD1 (6 bases). This CDR3 is built from 14 residues. Germline loops: CDR1 LNHDA, CDR2 SQIVND (reference sequence). The CDR3 DNA reads TGTGCTGCCCGACAGGCCGCGAACACCGGGGAGCTGTTTTTT. Its translation: CAARQAANTGELFF.

This clonotype was detected many times. The rearrangement joins TRBV12-3 or TRBV12-4 to TRBJ1-2; maybe TRBD1 (6 bases). The CDR3 runs to 15 residues. With 7 bases removed from V and 6 bases from J, the gap between germline ends came to 21 bases. CDR3 loop: CASTLGGADGHGYTF. The CDR3 region has the DNA TGTGCCAGCACTCTAGGGGGGGCCGATGGTCATGGCTACACCTTC.

The genes are TRBV6-5 and TRBJ2-5; no clear D gene. V shed 0 bases and J shed 5 bases, with 13 bases lying between them. Germline-derived CDR1 and CDR2 are MNHEY and SVGAGI. The CDR3 consists of 15 residues. Here the CDR3 reads CASSYSTLPGETQYF. In nucleotides, the CDR3 is TGTGCCAGCAGTTACTCGACACTGCCTGGGGAGACCCAGTACTTC.

This clonotype was counted only a few times. J is TRBJ2-2 and V is TRBV7-2; the D gene is possibly TRBD1 (5 bases). There are 15 residues in the CDR3. Trimming took 4 bases from V and 6 from J, leaving 15 bases between them. The germline CDR1 and CDR2 sequences are SGHTA and FQGNSA. CDR3 sequence reads: CASSYPPGRAGELFF. In nucleotides, the CDR3 is TGTGCCAGCAGCTACCCACCGGGCAGGGCCGGGGAGCTGTTTTTT. Together with reference TRBV7-2 and TRBJ2-2, the CDR3 gives the full variable domain: GAGVSQSPSNKVTEKGKDVELRCDPISGHTALYWYRQSLGQGLEFLIYFQGNSAPDKSGLPSDRFSAERTGGSVSTLTIQRTQQEDSAVYLCASSYPPGRAGELFFGEGSRLTVL.

There are many counts of this clonotype. V is TRBV27 and J is TRBJ2-3; D is unresolved. The germline gives CDR1 MNHEY, CDR2 SMNVEV (reference sequence). There are 13 residues in the CDR3. Trimming stripped 3 bases from V and 2 bases from J, with 6 bases between. Here the CDR3 reads CASSFRFTDTQYF. As DNA, the CDR3 is TGTGCCAGCAGTTTCAGGTTCACAGATACGCAGTATTTT.

The chain couples TRBV6-1 to TRBJ2-7, with 13 bases aligning to TRBD2. Looked up from germline, CDR1 is MNHNS and CDR2 is SASEGT. This CDR3 is built from 16 residues. Trimming at V came to 6 bases and at J to 1 base, leaving 6 bases not matched to a gene. The CDR3 here is CASSRLTSGGSYEQYF. Here the CDR3 DNA reads TGTGCCAGCAGCCGCTTGACTAGCGGGGGGTCCTACGAGCAGTACTTC.

The chain employs TRBV3-1 and TRBJ2-7; D is perhaps TRBD1 or TRBD2 (5 bases each). The V gene lost 4 bases and the J gene lost 2 bases, with 12 bases spanning the gap. This CDR3 contains 14 residues. Germline assignment: CDR1 LGHDT and CDR2 YNNKEL (reference sequence). The CDR3 is CASSPRDRPYEQYF. Written as DNA, the CDR3 is TGTGCCAGCAGCCCCCGGGACCGACCCTACGAGCAGTACTTC.

This clonotype was recorded many times. This chain links TRBV28 with TRBJ1-5; 8 bases map to TRBD1. Germline lookup yields CDR1 MDHEN and CDR2 SYDVKM. With 2 bases clipped from V and 5 bases from J, the junction kept 8 bases outside the gene matches. The CDR3 has 16 residues. Here the CDR3 DNA reads TGTGCCAGCAGTTTACCCCTGACAGGGGTGGATCAGCCCCAGCATTTT. Amino acids: CASSLPLTGVDQPQHF.

This chain links TRBV20-1 with TRBJ1-6, with 8 bases fitting TRBD1. The germline gives CDR1 DFQATT, CDR2 SNEGSKA (reference sequence). This CDR3 spans 14 amino acids. The junction had 6 bases not matched to a gene; V was cut back by 4 bases and J by 7 bases. In DNA, the CDR3 is TGCAGTGCTATCCAGGACAGGGAAAATTCACCCCTCCACTTT. Translation: CSAIQDRENSPLHF.

This clonotype was observed many times. This chain connects TRBV19 to TRBJ2-7; TRBD1 matches at 9 bases. The CDR3 has 13 residues. V lost 10 bases and J lost 0; bases outside the gene matches: 4. Germline values: CDR1 LNHDA, CDR2 SQIVND (reference sequence). The CDR3: CAMDRGYSYEQYF. The CDR3 coding sequence is TGTGCCATGGACAGGGGTTACTCCTACGAGCAGTACTTC.

This clonotype was counted a few times. CDR3 DNA: TGTGCCAGCAGGGACCAGGGACTAGCGGGGAGCTCCTACGAGCAGTACTTC. Residues: CASRDQGLAGSSYEQYF. The V gene is TRBV6-2 or TRBV6-3, the J gene TRBJ2-7; 13 nucleotides agree with TRBD2. J was trimmed by 0 bases and V by 6 bases; bases with no gene match: 8. The germline V gene has CDR1 MNHEY and CDR2 SVGEGT. The CDR3 loop spans 17 amino acids.

This clonotype came up many times. V and J are TRBV20-1 and TRBJ1-1; D unclear. V dropped 0 bases and J dropped 2 bases, with 10 bases sitting between them. The CDR3 sequence is 14 residues long. The V gene's germline CDR1 is DFQATT and CDR2 SNEGSKA (reference sequence). The CDR3 loop is CSARDDRLNTEAFF. The DNA of the CDR3 is TGCAGTGCTAGAGATGATCGCCTCAACACTGAAGCTTTCTTT.

The chain recombines TRBV7-2 with TRBJ2-3; no reliable D call. CDR3 size: 15 residues. CDR1 SGHTA and CDR2 FQGNSA come from the germline V gene. The V end was cut by 1 base, the J end by 0 bases, with 8 bases between. The CDR3 is CASSLGRASTDTQYF. The CDR3 nucleotides are TGTGCCAGCAGCTTAGGTAGAGCGAGCACAGATACGCAGTATTTT.

This clonotype has only a few counts. The chain has TRBV9 and TRBJ2-1; weak D call: TRBD1 (6 bases). This CDR3 has 14 amino acids. Germline V CDR1 and CDR2: SGDLS, YYNGEE. V lost 2 bases, J lost 5 bases, and 11 bases lay in between. CDR3 coding DNA: TGTGCCAGCAGCGTGTGGGACACCAACAATGAGCAGTTCTTC. Translation: CASSVWDTNNEQFF.

This clonotype has only a few counts. V and J are TRBV5-1 and TRBJ2-7; D unresolved. The CDR3 covers 13 residues. CDR1 and CDR2 from the germline V gene are SGHRS and YFSETQ. The V end was cut by 3 bases, the J end by 0 bases, with 7 bases between. CDR3 DNA: TGCGCCAGCAGCTCGGACGGCTCCTACGAGCAGTACTTC. It codes for CASSSDGSYEQYF.